One sample yielded the 11 T cell receptor beta chains listed below, sequenced in a study of shared clonotypes between healthy human individuals. The method was immunoSEQ multiplex PCR; TCRdb's version includes in-frame clones alone and lacks a portion of them. The data contain more than 2 million clones, roughly 95% of them seen just once; the ten biggest clones take up about 0.13%. Sample: naive CD4+ T cells sorted from blood. Specified subset: CD45RA+ positively selected. Receptors were obtained from a man in his late teens or twenties in good health.

The chain uses TRBV7-2 and TRBJ2-5, with 12 bases fitting TRBD2. The CDR3 loop spans 18 amino acids. V gave up 5 bases and J gave up 4 bases; unmatched junction bases: 14. CDR1 and CDR2 (germline): SGHTA, FQGNSA. CDR3 sequence reads: CASSPGGRLAGVVETQYF. CDR3 bases: TGTGCCAGCAGCCCCGGGGGCCGACTAGCGGGAGTAGTAGAGACCCAGTACTTC.

This clone was seen a few times. V is TRBV10-3 and J is TRBJ1-4, with D hard to call. The CDR3 covers 13 residues. CDR1 and CDR2 from the germline V gene are ENHRY and SYGVKD. Trimming stripped 3 bases from V and 4 bases from J, with 6 bases between. CDR3 residues: CAISERSNEKLFF. For the CDR3, the DNA is TGTGCCATCAGTGAACGAAGTAATGAAAAACTGTTTTTT.

V is TRBV6-6 and J is TRBJ1-2; D ambiguous. This CDR3 comprises 13 residues. CDR1 is MNHNY, CDR2 SVGAGI, per germline (reference sequence). Trimming removed 5 bases at V and 3 bases at J, with 10 bases between. CDR3 loop: CASSKGLDYGYTF. The CDR3 nucleotides read TGTGCCAGCAGTAAGGGTCTGGACTATGGCTACACCTTC.

The genes are TRBV6-1 and TRBJ2-7, with TRBD2 matching 8 bases. Trimming cost V 0 bases and J 5 bases; bases outside gene matches: 9. Germline-derived CDR1 and CDR2 are MNHNS and SASEGT. This CDR3 spans 16 amino acids. The CDR3 nucleotides are TGTGCCAGCAGTGAAGCGCGGGGGGTTTTCGTCGACGAGCAGTACTTC. It translates to CASSEARGVFVDEQYF.

This chain links TRBV5-1 with TRBJ2-3, with D hard to call. In germline, CDR1 is SGHRS, CDR2 YFSETQ. V lost 2 bases to trimming and J lost 2 bases, with 12 bases between them. The CDR3 contains 15 residues. As DNA, the CDR3 is TGCGCCAGCAGCTTTAACAGTAAATACACAGATACGCAGTATTTT. It is translated as CASSFNSKYTDTQYF.

This rearrangement joins TRBV5-4 to TRBJ1-6; a weak D match, TRBD1 (6 bases). The CDR3 length is 15 residues. V was clipped by 4 bases and J by 6 bases, with 14 bases between them. Germline lookup yields CDR1 SGHNT and CDR2 YYREEE (reference sequence). The CDR3 is CASSTGSRGNSPLHF. The CDR3 nucleotides are TGTGCCAGCAGCACTGGATCCAGGGGTAATTCACCCCTCCACTTT.

The chain employs TRBV6-5 and TRBJ2-2, with D perhaps assigned TRBD1 or TRBD2 (5 bases each). V lost 1 base and J 0 bases, leaving 6 bases between the germline ends. CDR3 length: 15 residues. Germline V gives CDR1 MNHEY, CDR2 SVGAGI. The CDR3 bases are TGTGCCAGCAGTTACTGGGGGTCGAACACCGGGGAGCTGTTTTTT. Its protein is CASSYWGSNTGELFF.

This chain connects TRBV18 to TRBJ2-3; maybe TRBD2 (6 bases). The germline V and J ends were trimmed by 6 bases and 6 bases, with 16 bases remaining between them. The germline CDR1 and CDR2 sequences are KGHSH and LQKENI. The CDR3 has 14 residues. The CDR3 spells CASSLGRGYDTQYF. The CDR3 bases are TGTGCCAGCTCGTTGGGGCGGGGATACGATACGCAGTATTTT.

This chain joins TRBV27 and TRBJ2-1; D is uncertain. CDR1 and CDR2 (germline): MNHEY, SMNVEV (reference sequence). Trimming left V 5 bases short and J 4 bases short, with 12 bases between. There are 14 residues in the CDR3. CDR3 bases: TGTGCCAGCAGTCAGACCGGAGTATACAATGAGCAGTTCTTC. Its protein is CASSQTGVYNEQFF.

The V call is TRBV10-3, the J call TRBJ2-7; D is unresolved. The V gene's germline CDR1 is ENHRY and CDR2 SYGVKD. V was pared by 4 bases and J by 5 bases, with 6 bases between. The CDR3 loop spans 11 amino acids. The DNA of the CDR3 is TGTGCCATCAGTGGGGTCGACGAGCAGTACTTC. It is translated as CAISGVDEQYF.

This chain links TRBV10-3 with TRBJ2-5; D uncertain. V was cut by 0 bases and J by 3 bases, with 11 bases left in between. Germline lookup yields CDR1 ENHRY and CDR2 SYGVKD. CDR3 length: 15 amino acids. CDR3 loop: CAISESLGPKETQYF. The CDR3 coding sequence is TGTGCCATCAGTGAGTCCCTTGGACCAAAAGAGACCCAGTACTTC.